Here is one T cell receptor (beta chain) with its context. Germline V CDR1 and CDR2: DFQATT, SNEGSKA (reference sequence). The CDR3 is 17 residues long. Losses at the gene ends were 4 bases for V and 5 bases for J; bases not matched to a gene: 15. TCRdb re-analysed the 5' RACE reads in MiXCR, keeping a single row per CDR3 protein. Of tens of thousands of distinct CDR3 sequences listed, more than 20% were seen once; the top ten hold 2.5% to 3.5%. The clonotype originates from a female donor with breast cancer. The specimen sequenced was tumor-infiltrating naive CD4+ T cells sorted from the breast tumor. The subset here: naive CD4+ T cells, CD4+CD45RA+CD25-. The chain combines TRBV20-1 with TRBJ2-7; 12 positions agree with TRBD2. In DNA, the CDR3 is TGCAGTGCTACTGGACTAGCGGGATTTCGGCTAGACGACGAGCAGTACTTC. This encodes CSATGLAGFRLDDEQYF.